These T cell receptor beta chains were read from a single sample in a study of OX40 agonist ivuxolimab in advanced cancers. Method: immunoSEQ multiplex PCR; TCRdb's copy keeps in-frame clones and lacks some. This repertoire shows about 62,000 clones, 79% found once; its top ten account for about a tenth. The source material was CD4+ or CD8+ T cells sorted from blood, sampled in a trial of the OX40 agonist ivuxolimab. Every receptor here comes from an adult with an advanced solid tumor such as melanoma, head and neck, liver or kidney cancer. The CDR3 runs from the conserved cysteine through the conserved F or W. A D gene is named only where the DNA matches it firmly. Size is omitted from some rows. Given values are once, few, many or a class for expanded clones.

clone_size	v_call	j_call	d_call	cdr3_aa	cdr3_nt
-	TRBV5-1	TRBJ2-3	-	CASSLKSDTQYF	TGCGCCAGCAGCCTGAAGTCAGATACGCAGTATTTT
-	TRBV4-3	TRBJ2-7	-	CASSQGVSYEQYF	TGCGCCAGCAGCCAAGGTGTCTCCTACGAGCAGTACTTC
-	TRBV28	TRBJ2-2	TRBD1	CASSFSRGRTGELFF	TGTGCCAGCAGTTTCTCCAGGGGGCGTACCGGGGAGCTGTTTTTT
-	TRBV5-6	TRBJ2-7	-	CASSLARGLIGYF	TGTGCCAGCAGCTTGGCCAGGGGTCTGATCGGGTACTTC
-	TRBV6-1	TRBJ1-2	TRBD1	CASRGHRGNFGYTF	TGTGCCAGCAGGGGTCACAGGGGAAATTTTGGCTACACCTTC
few	TRBV5-4	TRBJ2-2	-	CASRTFGGQDTGELFF	TGTGCCAGCAGAACTTTCGGGGGGCAGGACACCGGGGAGCTGTTTTTT
-	TRBV4-1	TRBJ1-5	-	CASSHYSGHRESNQPQHF	TGCGCCAGCAGCCACTACTCGGGACACCGGGAAAGTAATCAGCCCCAGCATTTT
few	TRBV6-6	TRBJ2-5	-	CASTFQETQYF	TGTGCCAGCACCTTCCAAGAGACCCAGTACTTC
-	TRBV18	TRBJ2-3	-	CASSPGVERLTDTQYF	TGTGCCAGCTCACCAGGTGTGGAAAGACTCACAGATACGCAGTATTTT
-	TRBV7-9	TRBJ2-7	TRBD2	CASSSSGSNEQYF	TGTGCCAGCAGCTCTAGCGGGAGTAACGAGCAGTACTTC
-	TRBV5-1	TRBJ2-2	-	CASSPGTPNTGELFF	TGCGCCAGCAGCCCCGGGACTCCGAACACCGGGGAGCTGTTTTTT
-	TRBV6-1	TRBJ1-2	TRBD1	CASRKTGLGYTF	TGTGCCAGCAGAAAGACAGGGCTTGGCTACACCTTC
-	TRBV7-2	TRBJ1-4	-	CASSLGSSPEKLFF	TGTGCCAGCAGCTTAGGGTCGAGCCCCGAAAAACTGTTTTTT
-	TRBV7-9	TRBJ2-5	TRBD1	CASSARDRERETQYF	TGTGCCAGCAGCGCCCGGGACAGGGAGAGGGAGACCCAGTACTTC
few	TRBV27	TRBJ2-7	TRBD1	CATTELGVGTGLGEQYF	TGTGCCACCACAGAGTTAGGGGTCGGGACAGGCTTAGGAGAGCAGTACTTC
-	TRBV19	TRBJ1-4	-	CASSRGGPNEKLFF	TGTGCCAGTAGTAGAGGGGGTCCTAATGAAAAACTGTTTTTT
-	TRBV5-5	TRBJ2-7	-	CASSLGGGAVYEQYF	TGTGCCAGCAGCTTGGGAGGCGGGGCAGTCTACGAGCAGTACTTC
-	TRBV27	TRBJ1-1	-	CASSGAGLAEAFF	TGTGCCAGCAGTGGGGCAGGGTTGGCTGAAGCTTTCTTT
-	TRBV27	TRBJ2-7	-	CASSFGGYSYEQYF	TGTGCCAGCAGTTTTGGCGGATACTCCTACGAGCAGTACTTC
-	TRBV7-2	TRBJ2-7	-	CASSLDLVLDEQYF	TGTGCCAGCAGCTTAGACCTAGTTCTCGACGAGCAGTACTTC
-	TRBV11-3	TRBJ2-7	TRBD1	CASSLDGDRTYEQYF	TGTGCCAGCAGCTTAGATGGGGACAGGACCTACGAGCAGTACTTC
-	TRBV9	TRBJ2-2	TRBD1	CASSPRDRPGELFF	TGTGCCAGCAGCCCTCGGGACAGGCCCGGGGAGCTGTTTTTT
-	TRBV14	TRBJ1-1	-	CASSLEGEAFF	TGTGCCAGCAGCCTCGAAGGGGAAGCTTTCTTT
-	TRBV5-4	TRBJ2-7	-	CASRSPGLYYEQYF	TGTGCCAGCAGGAGTCCGGGCCTTTACTACGAGCAGTACTTC
once	TRBV14	TRBJ1-6	TRBD1	CASSLGTANNSPLHF	TGTGCCAGCAGCCTCGGGACAGCCAATAATTCACCCCTCCACTTT
-	TRBV10-3	TRBJ2-3	-	CAISRGDTQYF	TGTGCCATCAGTAGGGGAGATACGCAGTATTTT
few	TRBV7-2	TRBJ1-1	-	CASSLGTGPVAFF	TGTGCCAGCAGCTTAGGCACAGGGCCGGTGGCTTTCTTT
-	TRBV6-1	TRBJ1-2	-	CASLSRDKGYGYTF	TGTGCCAGCCTTTCACGGGACAAGGGCTATGGCTACACCTTC
-	TRBV7-8	TRBJ2-7	TRBD2	CASSLDDRLAGIYEQYF	TGTGCCAGCAGCTTAGACGATCGGCTAGCGGGAATTTACGAGCAGTACTTC
few	TRBV6-6	TRBJ1-5	-	CASGLNQPQHF	TGTGCCAGCGGCCTAAATCAGCCCCAGCATTTT
-	TRBV7-2	TRBJ2-3	TRBD1	CASSSSGTVSVTQYF	TGTGCCAGCAGCTCATCCGGGACAGTGTCAGTTACGCAGTATTTT
-	TRBV28	TRBJ2-5	TRBD2	CASSLFVGGLAVHETQYF	TGTGCCAGCAGTCTTTTTGTTGGGGGACTAGCGGTTCATGAGACCCAGTACTTC
-	TRBV19	TRBJ2-7	-	CASSKGYYEQYF	TGTGCCAGTAGTAAAGGCTACTACGAGCAGTACTTC
-	TRBV9	TRBJ2-7	-	CASSVLGESEQYF	TGTGCCAGCAGCGTGCTGGGGGAAAGCGAGCAGTACTTC
-	TRBV4-1	TRBJ2-7	-	CASSQGGAGTTYEQYF	TGCGCCAGCAGCCAAGGCGGTGCCGGGACAACCTACGAGCAGTACTTC
-	TRBV10-3	TRBJ2-1	-	CAISSIPHLGGYNEQFF	TGTGCCATCAGTTCCATCCCCCATCTGGGGGGCTACAATGAGCAGTTCTTC
-	TRBV19	TRBJ1-5	TRBD1	CASSSRDRGTNQPQHF	TGTGCCAGTAGTTCCCGGGACAGGGGGACCAATCAGCCCCAGCATTTT
-	TRBV12-5	TRBJ2-5	-	CASGFWSRRQETQYF	TGTGCTAGTGGTTTCTGGTCCCGACGGCAAGAGACCCAGTACTTC
-	TRBV11-2	TRBJ2-3	TRBD2	CASSFRAGGQPDTQYF	TGTGCCAGCAGCTTTCGTGCGGGGGGCCAGCCAGATACGCAGTATTTT
-	TRBV9	TRBJ2-1	TRBD2	CASSVGGTSSYNEQFF	TGTGCCAGCAGCGTAGGTGGGACTAGCTCCTACAATGAGCAGTTCTTC
many	TRBV4-1	TRBJ2-7	TRBD2	CASSQIGTSGSENEQYF	TGCGCCAGCAGCCAAATTGGGACTAGCGGGAGTGAGAACGAGCAGTACTTC
-	TRBV7-2	TRBJ1-4	TRBD1	CASSPRTGDNEKLFF	TGTGCCAGCAGCCCGAGGACAGGAGATAATGAAAAACTGTTTTTT
-	TRBV27	TRBJ1-1	-	CASSLYGGVRSEAFF	TGTGCCAGCAGTTTATATGGCGGGGTACGGTCTGAAGCTTTCTTT
-	TRBV6-5	TRBJ2-7	-	CASSYGHKKIYEQYF	TGTGCCAGCAGTTACGGGCACAAGAAGATCTACGAGCAGTACTTC
-	TRBV14	TRBJ2-3	-	CASSQAGRAAWADTQYF	TGTGCCAGCAGCCAAGCCGGGCGGGCCGCTTGGGCAGATACGCAGTATTTT
-	TRBV5-8	TRBJ2-7	TRBD2	CASTPRLAVGGEQYF	TGTGCCAGCACCCCGAGGCTAGCGGTTGGGGGCGAGCAGTACTTC
-	TRBV5-4	TRBJ2-7	-	CASSLGQELYEQYF	TGTGCCAGCAGCTTGGGCCAGGAGCTCTACGAGCAGTACTTC
-	TRBV23-1	TRBJ1-5	-	CASSQSFAADSNQPQHF	TGCGCCAGCAGTCAATCCTTTGCGGCAGATAGCAATCAGCCCCAGCATTTT
-	TRBV18	TRBJ2-7	-	CASSPPMKMYEQYF	TGTGCCAGCTCACCGCCAATGAAGATGTACGAGCAGTACTTC
-	TRBV7-9	TRBJ1-5	-	CASSPGGNQPQHF	TGTGCCAGCAGCCCCGGGGGTAATCAGCCCCAGCATTTT
many	TRBV28	TRBJ2-7	TRBD1	CASRTGGAGYEQYF	TGTGCCAGCAGGACAGGGGGCGCAGGGTACGAGCAGTACTTC